The 20 T cell receptor beta chains below all came from one sample that was sequenced in a study of HIV-infected patients and healthy controls. Follow-up blood was drawn about 14 weeks, roughly three months, after antiretroviral therapy began. Whole blood was used without fractionation, so all unsorted peripheral T cells were included. About 500 ng RNA was reverse transcribed with alpha and beta constant-region primers. Each of the alpha and beta chains got its own library through chain-specific third strand synthesis with indices. TCRdb ran MiXCR on the 5' RACE reads and lists one entry per CDR3 protein. The sample records around 11,000 distinct CDR3 sequences, less than 7% being singletons. Sequenced material: blood, taken during antiretroviral therapy. The receptors originated from an adult with HIV infection. The donor label of this sample is uncertain.

This clonotype was counted many times. The chain employs TRBV7-9 and TRBJ2-5; possibly TRBD1 or TRBD2 for D (5 bases each). The germline gives CDR1 SEHNR, CDR2 FQNEAQ (reference sequence). The CDR3 is made up of 14 amino acids. V dropped 3 bases and J dropped 1 base, with 9 bases sitting between them. This chain's CDR3 is CASSFLGTQETQYF. The CDR3 DNA reads TGTGCCAGCAGCTTTTTGGGGACCCAAGAGACCCAGTACTTC.

This chain uses TRBV5-4 with TRBJ2-3, with D tentatively TRBD2 (6 bases). Germline loops: CDR1 SGHNT, CDR2 YYREEE (reference sequence). Deletions cut 4 bases from V and 5 bases from J, with 23 bases between. This CDR3 comprises 17 residues. Here the CDR3 DNA reads TGTGCCAGCAGCCCCCAAAGGGACTCCGGTTGGGGAGATACGCAGTATTTT. This codes for CASSPQRDSGWGDTQYF. The full variable domain, rest sourced from reference TRBV5-4 and TRBJ2-3, is ETGVTQSPTHLIKTRGQQVTLRCSSQSGHNTVSWYQQALGQGPQFIFQYYREEENGRGNFPPRFSGLQFPNYSSELNVNALELDDSALYLCASSPQRDSGWGDTQYFGPGTRLTVL.

This clonotype was detected many times. CDR3 sequence (DNA): TGTGCCAGCAGCCAAGATACGGTCAATCAGCCCCAGCATTTT. It codes for CASSQDTVNQPQHF. V and J are TRBV3-1 and TRBJ1-5; D is uncertain. Trimming shortened V by 0 bases and J by 3 bases, and 6 bases separated the two germline ends. Germline CDR1 LGHDT, CDR2 YNNKEL (reference sequence). The CDR3 is 14 residues long.

This clonotype occurred many times. This sequence joins TRBV5-6 and TRBJ2-5; 7 positions agree with TRBD1. The V segment lost 2 bases and the J segment 5 bases; nucleotides outside the gene matches: 9. Germline V gene sequence: CDR1 SGHDT, CDR2 YYEEEE. The CDR3 spans 15 residues. Here the CDR3 DNA reads TGTGCCAGCAGCTTCGGAATGACAGGGACGGAGACCCAGTACTTC. Protein: CASSFGMTGTETQYF.

This sequence joins TRBV2 and TRBJ2-1, with 7 bases that match TRBD2. There are 17 residues in the CDR3. V lost 6 bases to trimming and J lost 3 bases; unmatched junction nucleotides: 14. From germline, CDR1 is SNHLY and CDR2 FYNNEI. The CDR3 DNA follows: TGTGCCAGCAGCCCCCCCTGGACTAGTAACTTCTACAATGAGCAGTTCTTC. It yields the protein CASSPPWTSNFYNEQFF.

This clonotype came up many times. This chain uses TRBV7-9 with TRBJ1-3, with a possible D match to TRBD1 (6 bases). Trimming shortened V by 6 bases and J by 4 bases, and 13 bases separated the two germline ends. Germline V gives CDR1 SEHNR, CDR2 FQNEAQ (reference sequence). CDR3 length equals 14 residues. The CDR3 sequence is CASRDDRSGNTIYF. CDR3 bases: TGTGCCAGCAGGGACGACAGGTCCGGAAACACCATATATTTT.

By proportion, this clonotype is medium-sized (0.01 to 0.1%). This chain uses TRBV20-1 with TRBJ2-3, with 7 bases lining up with TRBD1. This CDR3 is built from 11 residues. In germline, CDR1 is DFQATT, CDR2 SNEGSKA (reference sequence). The junction had 2 bases not matched to a gene; V was cut back by 1 base and J by 10 bases. The CDR3 sequence is CSARGDRAQYF. The CDR3 DNA is TGCAGTGCTAGAGGGGACAGAGCGCAGTATTTT.

This clonotype was counted at least ten times. This rearrangement joins TRBV29-1 to TRBJ1-1; D is undetermined. Germline CDR1 is SQVTM and CDR2 is ANQGSEA. Trimming cost V 2 bases and J 3 bases, with 7 bases left between them. The CDR3 has 12 amino acids. CDR3 region: CSVERVYTEAFF. In nucleotides, the CDR3 is TGCAGCGTTGAAAGGGTTTACACTGAAGCTTTCTTT.

The sample holds many counts of this clonotype. The chain links TRBV5-6 to TRBJ1-1; 8 bases are shared with TRBD1. Germline assignment: CDR1 SGHDT and CDR2 YYEEEE. The ends lost 5 bases at V and 5 bases at J; junction bases unmatched: 8. The CDR3 sequence is 14 residues long. The chain's CDR3 is CASSKDRDYTEAFF. The CDR3 DNA reads TGTGCCAGCAGTAAGGACAGGGATTATACTGAAGCTTTCTTT.

This clonotype was counted ten times or more. This chain connects TRBV29-1 to TRBJ2-1; TRBD1 is a possible D gene (5 bases). The CDR3 sequence is 15 residues long. V was pared by 3 bases and J by 1 base, with 13 bases between. Germline V lookup: CDR1 SQVTM, CDR2 ANQGSEA. The CDR3 DNA reads TGCAGCGTTGAGAAGGGGCGCGAATCCTACAATGAGCAGTTCTTC. This encodes CSVEKGRESYNEQFF.

This clonotype is classed as medium-sized. The rearrangement uses TRBV28 and TRBJ2-7; D might be TRBD2 (7 bases). CDR1 and CDR2 (germline): MDHEN, SYDVKM. The V end was cut by 5 bases, the J end by 6 bases, with 23 bases between. This CDR3 region has 16 residues. CDR3 DNA: TGTGCCAGCAGTCCGAGTCAGGGAACCGGGGGGCTCGAGCAGTACTTC. Protein product: CASSPSQGTGGLEQYF.

This clonotype was counted at least ten times. The V gene is TRBV7-2, the J gene TRBJ2-7; D is perhaps TRBD1 (6 bases). Deletions cut 5 bases from V and 2 bases from J, with 16 bases between. The CDR3 sequence is 15 residues long. Germline assignment: CDR1 SGHTA and CDR2 FQGNSA. CDR3 in amino acids: CASSPTGTTPYEQYF. The CDR3 DNA follows: TGTGCCAGCAGCCCCACCGGGACAACCCCCTACGAGCAGTACTTC.

This clonotype is labeled as medium-sized. The gene calls are TRBV29-1 and TRBJ1-4; D unresolved. The CDR3 loop spans 13 amino acids. Germline V lookup: CDR1 SQVTM, CDR2 ANQGSEA. V lost 4 bases and J lost 8, with 14 bases in between. This chain's CDR3 is CSVVGQRSEKLFF. CDR3 coding DNA: TGCAGCGTTGTCGGTCAGCGTTCAGAAAAACTGTTTTTT.

This clonotype was seen at least ten times. V gene TRBV10-3 combines with J gene TRBJ2-3; 7 nucleotides align to TRBD2. Germline values: CDR1 ENHRY, CDR2 SYGVKD. The CDR3 is 16 residues long. The J segment lost 2 bases and the V segment lost 7 bases, leaving 12 bases of the junction unmatched. CDR3 protein: CAIKPSMSGNTDTQYF. DNA of the CDR3: TGTGCCATCAAACCTTCCATGAGCGGGAACACAGATACGCAGTATTTT.

By sample fraction, this clonotype is medium-sized. Here the CDR3 DNA reads TGCAGCGCCTATGATCTGAACACTGAAGCTTTCTTT. Translation gives CSAYDLNTEAFF. This chain connects TRBV29-1 to TRBJ1-1; D remains unclear. The CDR3 runs 12 residues. Germline CDR1 SQVTM, CDR2 ANQGSEA. V lost 7 bases to trimming and J lost 0 bases, with 9 bases between them.

This clonotype was found many times. V and J are TRBV24-1 and TRBJ2-1; D remains unclear. The germline V gene has CDR1 KGHDR and CDR2 SFDVKD. V gave up 3 bases and J gave up 0 bases, with 14 bases separating them. The CDR3 totals 17 residues. CDR3 bases: TGTGCCACCAGTGATACGTGCCAAGGAAGCTCCTACAATGAGCAGTTCTTC. Encoded protein: CATSDTCQGSSYNEQFF.

The V and J genes are TRBV9 and TRBJ2-3; no clear D gene. The CDR3 extends over 12 amino acids. V lost 0 bases and J 5 bases, leaving 4 bases between the germline ends. Germline CDR1 SGDLS, CDR2 YYNGEE. The CDR3 sequence is CASSVGGDTQYF. The CDR3, as DNA: TGTGCCAGCAGCGTAGGGGGAGATACGCAGTATTTT.

This clonotype was counted at least ten times. The rearrangement links TRBV9 to TRBJ1-1; D not certain. CDR1 SGDLS and CDR2 YYNGEE come from the germline V gene. The V end lost 3 bases, the J end lost 3 bases, and 15 bases lay between the germline ends. CDR3 length equals 15 residues. CDR3 protein: CASSGQEGADTEAFF. For the CDR3, the DNA is TGTGCCAGCAGCGGACAAGAGGGCGCGGACACTGAAGCTTTCTTT.

Many counts were recorded for this clonotype. The chain is built from TRBV3-1 and TRBJ1-3; D gene uncertain. The CDR3 covers 12 residues. V lost 0 bases and J lost 6, with 3 bases in between. Germline CDR1 is LGHDT and CDR2 is YNNKEL (reference sequence). For the CDR3, the DNA is TGTGCCAGCAGCCAAGAGGAAAACACCATATATTTT. It specifies CASSQEENTIYF. The whole variable domain, remainder taken from reference TRBV3-1 and TRBJ1-3, is DTAVSQTPKYLVTQMGNDKSIKCEQNLGHDTMYWYKQDSKKFLKIMFSYNNKELIINETVPNRFSPKSPDKAHLNLHINSLELGDSAVYFCASSQEENTIYFGEGSWLTVV.

This clonotype has a handful of counts. This chain links TRBV19 with TRBJ2-1, with 9 bases matching TRBD1. This CDR3 is built from 15 residues. Trimming took 3 bases from V and 3 from J; bases not matched to a gene: 3. The germline V gene has CDR1 LNHDA and CDR2 SQIVND (reference sequence). This CDR3 is CASSMGQGDYNEQFF. The CDR3 DNA reads TGTGCCAGTAGTATGGGACAGGGCGACTACAATGAGCAGTTCTTC.